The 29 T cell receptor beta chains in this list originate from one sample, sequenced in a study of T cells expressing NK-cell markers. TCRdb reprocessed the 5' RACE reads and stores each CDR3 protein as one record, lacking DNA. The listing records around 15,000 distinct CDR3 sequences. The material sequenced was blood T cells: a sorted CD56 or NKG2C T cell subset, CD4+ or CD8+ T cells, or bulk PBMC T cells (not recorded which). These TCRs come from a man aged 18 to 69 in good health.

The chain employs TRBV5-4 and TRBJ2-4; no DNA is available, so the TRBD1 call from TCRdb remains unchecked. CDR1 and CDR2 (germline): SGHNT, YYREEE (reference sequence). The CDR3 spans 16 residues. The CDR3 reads CASSLMTELAKNIQYF.

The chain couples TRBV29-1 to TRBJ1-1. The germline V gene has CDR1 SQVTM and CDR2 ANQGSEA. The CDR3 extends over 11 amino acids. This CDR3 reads CSVADNTEAFF.

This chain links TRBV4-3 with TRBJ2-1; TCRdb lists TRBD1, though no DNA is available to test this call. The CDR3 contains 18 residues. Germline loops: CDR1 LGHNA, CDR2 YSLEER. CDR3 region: CASSQDLTGSVSYNEQFF.

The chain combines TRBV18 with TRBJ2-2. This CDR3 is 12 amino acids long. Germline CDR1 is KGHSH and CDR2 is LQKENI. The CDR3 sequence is CAASVNTGELFF.

CDR3: CSAGFGGSGTDTQYF. The chain uses TRBV20-1 and TRBJ2-3; TCRdb indicates TRBD2, and absent DNA this call remains unverified. The germline gives CDR1 DFQATT, CDR2 SNEGSKA (reference sequence). This CDR3 has 15 residues.

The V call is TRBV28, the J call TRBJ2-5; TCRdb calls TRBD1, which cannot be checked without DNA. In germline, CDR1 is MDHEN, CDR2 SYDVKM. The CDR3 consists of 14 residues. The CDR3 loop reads CASREGTGRETQYF.

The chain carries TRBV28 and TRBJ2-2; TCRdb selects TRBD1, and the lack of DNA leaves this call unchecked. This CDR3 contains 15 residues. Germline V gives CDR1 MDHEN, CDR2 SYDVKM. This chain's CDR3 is CASIPVGQGKGELFF.

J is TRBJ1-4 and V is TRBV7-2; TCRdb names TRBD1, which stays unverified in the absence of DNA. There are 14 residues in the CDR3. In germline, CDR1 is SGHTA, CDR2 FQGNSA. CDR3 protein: CASAPMATNEKLFF.

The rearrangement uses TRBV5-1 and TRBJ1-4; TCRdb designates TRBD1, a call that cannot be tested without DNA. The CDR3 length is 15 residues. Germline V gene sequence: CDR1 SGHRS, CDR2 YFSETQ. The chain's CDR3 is CASSWTGGTNEKLFF.

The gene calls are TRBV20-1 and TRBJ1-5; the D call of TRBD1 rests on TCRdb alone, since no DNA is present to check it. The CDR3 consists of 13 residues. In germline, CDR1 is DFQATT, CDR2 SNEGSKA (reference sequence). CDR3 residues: CSASSRGGQPQHF.

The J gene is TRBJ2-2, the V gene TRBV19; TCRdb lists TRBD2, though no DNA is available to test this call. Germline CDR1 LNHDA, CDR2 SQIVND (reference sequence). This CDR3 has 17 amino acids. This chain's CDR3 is CASKAGTSGTVTGELFF.

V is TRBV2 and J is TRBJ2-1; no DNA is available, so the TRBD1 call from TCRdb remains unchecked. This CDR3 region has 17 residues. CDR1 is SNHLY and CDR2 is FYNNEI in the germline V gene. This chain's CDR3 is CASKPADRRASYNEQFF.

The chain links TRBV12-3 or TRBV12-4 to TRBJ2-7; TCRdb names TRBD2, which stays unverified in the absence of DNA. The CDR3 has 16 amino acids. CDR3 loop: CASSLSSGSYVYEQYF.

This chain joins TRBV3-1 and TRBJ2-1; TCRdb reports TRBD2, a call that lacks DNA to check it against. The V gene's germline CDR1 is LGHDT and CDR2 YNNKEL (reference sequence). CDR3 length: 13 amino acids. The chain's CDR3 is CASSQGLAGEQFF.

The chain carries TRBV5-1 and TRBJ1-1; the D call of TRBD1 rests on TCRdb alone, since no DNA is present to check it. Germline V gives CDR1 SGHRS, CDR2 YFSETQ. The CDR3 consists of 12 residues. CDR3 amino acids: CASREGATEAFF.

CDR3 protein: CASSLWDISTDTQYF. The chain links TRBV7-2 to TRBJ2-3; TCRdb's D call of TRBD1 is untestable without DNA. The CDR3 has 15 residues. Germline V gene sequence: CDR1 SGHTA, CDR2 FQGNSA.

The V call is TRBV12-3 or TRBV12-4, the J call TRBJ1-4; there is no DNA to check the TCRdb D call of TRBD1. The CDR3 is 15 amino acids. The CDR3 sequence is CASSHSGQGLWKLFF.

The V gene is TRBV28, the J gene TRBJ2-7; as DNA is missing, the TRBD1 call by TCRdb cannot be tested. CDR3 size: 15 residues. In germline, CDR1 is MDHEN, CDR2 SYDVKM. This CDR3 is CASSFGRQGGHEQYF.

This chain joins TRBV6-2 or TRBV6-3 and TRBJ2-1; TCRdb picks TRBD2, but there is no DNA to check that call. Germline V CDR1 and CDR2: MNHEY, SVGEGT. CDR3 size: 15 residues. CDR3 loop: CASSYPSGRGDEQFF.

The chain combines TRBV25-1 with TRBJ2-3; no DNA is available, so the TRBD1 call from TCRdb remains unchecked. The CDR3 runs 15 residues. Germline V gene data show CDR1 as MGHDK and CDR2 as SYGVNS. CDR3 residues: CASSETGQGRGTQYF. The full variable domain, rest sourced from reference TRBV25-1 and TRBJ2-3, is EADIYQTPRYLVIGTGKKITLECSQTMGHDKMYWYQQDPGMELHLIHYSYGVNSTEKGDLSSESTVSRIRTEHFPLTLESARPSHTSQYLCASSETGQGRGTQYFGPGTRLTVL.

CDR3 region: CASTPGTGGTDTQYF. The rearrangement joins TRBV12-3 or TRBV12-4 to TRBJ2-3; TCRdb picks TRBD1, but there is no DNA to check that call. The CDR3 is 15 residues long.

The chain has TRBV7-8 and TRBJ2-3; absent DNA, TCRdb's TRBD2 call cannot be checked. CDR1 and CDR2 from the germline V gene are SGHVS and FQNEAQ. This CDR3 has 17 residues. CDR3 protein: CASSSGTSGGGEDTQYF.

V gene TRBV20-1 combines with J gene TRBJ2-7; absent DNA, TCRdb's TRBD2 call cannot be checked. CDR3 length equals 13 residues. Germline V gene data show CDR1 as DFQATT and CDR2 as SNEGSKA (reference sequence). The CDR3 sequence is CSARTSGRWEQYF.

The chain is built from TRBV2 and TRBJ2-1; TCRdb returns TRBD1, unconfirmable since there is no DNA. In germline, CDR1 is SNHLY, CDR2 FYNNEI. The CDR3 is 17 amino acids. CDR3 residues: CASTFVPGRGPYNEQFF.

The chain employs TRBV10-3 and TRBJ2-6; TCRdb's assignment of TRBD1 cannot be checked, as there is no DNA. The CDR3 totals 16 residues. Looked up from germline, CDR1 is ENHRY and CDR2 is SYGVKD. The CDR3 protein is CAISSQDHSGANVLTF.

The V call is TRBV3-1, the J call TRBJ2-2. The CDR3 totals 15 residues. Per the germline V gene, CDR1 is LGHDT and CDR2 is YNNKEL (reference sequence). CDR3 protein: CASSQAGVLPGELFF.

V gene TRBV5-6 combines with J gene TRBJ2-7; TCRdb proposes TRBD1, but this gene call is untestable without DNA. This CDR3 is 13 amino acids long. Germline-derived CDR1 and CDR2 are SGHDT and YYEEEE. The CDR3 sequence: CASSGVDSYEQYF.

CDR3 residues: CASSLAGTREQYF. This sequence joins TRBV5-5 and TRBJ2-7; TCRdb reports TRBD1, a call that lacks DNA to check it against. The CDR3 covers 13 residues. Germline lookup yields CDR1 SGHKS and CDR2 YYEKEE (reference sequence). Filled out from reference TRBV5-5 and TRBJ2-7, the complete variable domain reads DAGVTQSPTHLIKTRGQQVTLRCSPISGHKSVSWYQQVLGQGPQFIFQYYEKEERGRGNFPDRFSARQFPNYSSELNVNALLLGDSALYLCASSLAGTREQYFGPGTRLTVT.

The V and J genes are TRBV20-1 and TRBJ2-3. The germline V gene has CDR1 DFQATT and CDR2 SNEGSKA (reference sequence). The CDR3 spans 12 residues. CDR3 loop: CSAGISTDTQYF.